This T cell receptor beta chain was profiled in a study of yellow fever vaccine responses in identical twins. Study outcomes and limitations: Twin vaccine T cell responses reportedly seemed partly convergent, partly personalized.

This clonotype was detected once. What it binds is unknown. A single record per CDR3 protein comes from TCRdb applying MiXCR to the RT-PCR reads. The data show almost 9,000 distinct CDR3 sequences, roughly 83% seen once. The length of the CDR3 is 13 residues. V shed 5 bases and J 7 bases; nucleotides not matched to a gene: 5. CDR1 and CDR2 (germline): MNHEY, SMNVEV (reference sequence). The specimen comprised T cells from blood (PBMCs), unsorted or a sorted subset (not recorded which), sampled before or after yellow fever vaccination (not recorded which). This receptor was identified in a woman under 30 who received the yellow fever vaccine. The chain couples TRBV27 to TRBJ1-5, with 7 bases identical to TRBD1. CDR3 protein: CASSRTGRQPQHF. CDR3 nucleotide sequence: TGTGCCAGCAGTAGGACAGGTCGCCAGCCCCAGCATTTT.